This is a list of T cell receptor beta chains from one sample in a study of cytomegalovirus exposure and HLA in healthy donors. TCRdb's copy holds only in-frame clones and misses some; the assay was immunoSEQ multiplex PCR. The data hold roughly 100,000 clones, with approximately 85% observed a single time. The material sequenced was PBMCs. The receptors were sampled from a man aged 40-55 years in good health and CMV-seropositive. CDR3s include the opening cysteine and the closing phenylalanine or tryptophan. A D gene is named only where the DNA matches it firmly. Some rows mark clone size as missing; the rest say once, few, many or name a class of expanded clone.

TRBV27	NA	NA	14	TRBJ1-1	TGTGCCAGCAGTTTCGCGGTTTCGGACACTGAAGCTTTCTTT	CASSFAVSDTEAFF
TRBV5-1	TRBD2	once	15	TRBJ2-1	TGCGCCAGCAGCTTGTCAGAGGGACTAGCGGATAAGCAGTTCTTC	CASSLSEGLADKQFF
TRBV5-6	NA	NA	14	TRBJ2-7	TGTGCCAGCAGCTTGGGGGGGGATTTCTACGAGCAGTACTTC	CASSLGGDFYEQYF
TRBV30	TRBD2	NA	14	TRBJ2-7	TGTGCCTGGAGTACGGGACTAGCGGGGGACAATTCGTACTTC	CAWSTGLAGDNSYF
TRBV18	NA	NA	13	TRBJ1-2	TGTGCCAGCTCACCAGAGAAAAACTATGGCTACACCTTC	CASSPEKNYGYTF
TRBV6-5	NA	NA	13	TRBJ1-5	TGTGCCAGCAAAATTGACTTTTACGCGCCCCAGCATTTT	CASKIDFYAPQHF
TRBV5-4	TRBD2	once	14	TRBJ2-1	TGTGCCAGCAGCTCATTAGCGGGGATCAATGAGCAGTTCTTC	CASSSLAGINEQFF
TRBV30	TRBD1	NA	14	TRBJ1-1	TGTGCCTGGAGTCGGACAGGGACGAACACTGAAGCTTTCTTT	CAWSRTGTNTEAFF
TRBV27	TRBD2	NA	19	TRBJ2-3	TGTGCCAGCAGTTCCCTCCCTATGGCGGGAGGGCGTCGAACAGATACGCAGTATTTT	CASSSLPMAGGRRTDTQYF
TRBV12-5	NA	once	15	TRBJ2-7	TGTGCTAGTGGTTTGGCCCCGGTCGGGGTCGGCGAGCAGTACTTC	CASGLAPVGVGEQYF
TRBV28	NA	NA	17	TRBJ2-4	TGTGCCAGCACCGGGGGTCCGGGACTTCTATTGGAGAACATTCAGTACTTC	CASTGGPGLLLENIQYF
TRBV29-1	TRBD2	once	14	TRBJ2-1	TGCAGCGTCGTGACTAGCGGGGGGTTAAATGAGCAGTTCTTC	CSVVTSGGLNEQFF
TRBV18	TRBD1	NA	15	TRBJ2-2	TGTGCCAGCTCAGAGATGCAGGGGGTCTCCGGGGAGCTGTTTTTT	CASSEMQGVSGELFF
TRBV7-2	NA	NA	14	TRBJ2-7	TGTGCCAGCGGTTTGACAACGAGCTCCTACGAGCAGTACTTC	CASGLTTSSYEQYF
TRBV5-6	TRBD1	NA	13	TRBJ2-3	TGTGCCAGCAGACAGGGGAACACAGATACGCAGTATTTT	CASRQGNTDTQYF
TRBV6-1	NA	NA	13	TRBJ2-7	TGTGCCAGCATCCGGAGTTGGCCCTACGAGCAGTACTTC	CASIRSWPYEQYF
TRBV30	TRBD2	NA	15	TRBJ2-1	TGTGCCTGGAGTGTATGGATGCGGGGGGCCGGGGAGCAGTTCTTC	CAWSVWMRGAGEQFF
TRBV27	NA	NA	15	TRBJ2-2	TGTGCCAGCAGTCCCCGGTTCGCGAACACCGGGGAGCTGTTTTTT	CASSPRFANTGELFF
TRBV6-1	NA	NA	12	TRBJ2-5	TGTGCCAGCAGTGAGGCGGGTGAGACCCAGTACTTC	CASSEAGETQYF
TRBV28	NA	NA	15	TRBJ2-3	TGTGCCAGCAGCCTACGCAGGGGAAGCACAGATACGCAGTATTTT	CASSLRRGSTDTQYF
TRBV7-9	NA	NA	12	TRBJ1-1	TGTGCCAGCACTATCCTTAACACTGAAGCTTTCTTT	CASTILNTEAFF
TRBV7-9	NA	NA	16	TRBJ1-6	TGTTCCAGCAGCTTAGACGGAAGCACAGCTAATTCACCCCTCCACTTT	CSSSLDGSTANSPLHF
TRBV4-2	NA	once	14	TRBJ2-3	TGTGCCAGCAGCCAAGGGGCCAGTGTAGATACGCAGTATTTT	CASSQGASVDTQYF
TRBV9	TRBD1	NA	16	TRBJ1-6	TGTGCCAGCAGCGTAGCTGGGGGCAGGGGGCTACAACCCCTCCACTTT	CASSVAGGRGLQPLHF
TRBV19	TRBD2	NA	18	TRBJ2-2	TGTGCCAGTAGTATGCCCAGCGGGATACGCCCGAGCACCGGGGAGCTGTTTTTT	CASSMPSGIRPSTGELFF
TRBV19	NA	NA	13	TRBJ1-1	TGTGCCAGTAGTGTCGAAGGGGGAACTGAAGCTTTCTTT	CASSVEGGTEAFF
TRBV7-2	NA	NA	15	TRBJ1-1	TGTGCCAGCAGCTTAGCGCTCAGGGGACACACTGAAGCTTTCTTT	CASSLALRGHTEAFF
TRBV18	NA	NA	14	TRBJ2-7	TGTGCCAGCTCACCTGGGCGAGGGGGCTACGAGCAGTACTTC	CASSPGRGGYEQYF
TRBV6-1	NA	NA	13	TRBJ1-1	TGTGCCAGCAGCCGCGGATTACTCACTGAAGCTTTCTTT	CASSRGLLTEAFF
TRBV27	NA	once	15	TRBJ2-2	TGTGCCAGCACCTTCGGGGGATCGGGCACCGGGGAGCTGTTTTTT	CASTFGGSGTGELFF
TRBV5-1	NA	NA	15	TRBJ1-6	TGCGCCAGCAGCTTGGTTGGAGGAAGTCCTTCACCCCTCCACTTT	CASSLVGGSPSPLHF
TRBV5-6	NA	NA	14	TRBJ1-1	TGTGCCAGCAGCTTGCCAGGGGCGAGGGCTGAAGCTTTCTTT	CASSLPGARAEAFF
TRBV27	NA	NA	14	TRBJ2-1	TGTGCCAGCAGTCCCAGGGAATCCTACAATGAGCAGTTCTTC	CASSPRESYNEQFF
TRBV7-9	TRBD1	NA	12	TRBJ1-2	TGTGCCAGCAGCCCGGGACAGCCGGGCTACACCTTC	CASSPGQPGYTF
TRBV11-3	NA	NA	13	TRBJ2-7	TGTGCCAGCAGCTTGGAGGGCAGGGGGGAGCAGTACTTC	CASSLEGRGEQYF
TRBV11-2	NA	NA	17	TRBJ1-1	TGTGCCAGCAGCTTAGGAGTCAGCGCAAGCATGAACACTGAAGCTTTCTTT	CASSLGVSASMNTEAFF